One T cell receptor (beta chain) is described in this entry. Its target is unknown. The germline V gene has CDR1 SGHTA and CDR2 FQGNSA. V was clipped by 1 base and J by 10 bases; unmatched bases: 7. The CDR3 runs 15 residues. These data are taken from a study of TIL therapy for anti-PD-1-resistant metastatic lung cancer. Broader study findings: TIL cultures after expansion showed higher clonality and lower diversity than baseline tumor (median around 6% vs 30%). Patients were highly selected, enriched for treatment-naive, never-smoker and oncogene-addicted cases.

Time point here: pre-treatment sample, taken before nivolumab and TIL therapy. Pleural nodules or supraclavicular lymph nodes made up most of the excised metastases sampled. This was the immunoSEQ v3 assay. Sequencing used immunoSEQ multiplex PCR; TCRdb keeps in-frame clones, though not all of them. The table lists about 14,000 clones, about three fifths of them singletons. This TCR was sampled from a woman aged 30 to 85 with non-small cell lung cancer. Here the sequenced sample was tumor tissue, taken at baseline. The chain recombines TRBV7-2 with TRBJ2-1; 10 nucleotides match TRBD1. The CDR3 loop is CASSLGRTGGGEQFF. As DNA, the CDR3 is TGTGCCAGCAGCTTAGGCCGGACAGGGGGGGGAGAGCAGTTCTTC.